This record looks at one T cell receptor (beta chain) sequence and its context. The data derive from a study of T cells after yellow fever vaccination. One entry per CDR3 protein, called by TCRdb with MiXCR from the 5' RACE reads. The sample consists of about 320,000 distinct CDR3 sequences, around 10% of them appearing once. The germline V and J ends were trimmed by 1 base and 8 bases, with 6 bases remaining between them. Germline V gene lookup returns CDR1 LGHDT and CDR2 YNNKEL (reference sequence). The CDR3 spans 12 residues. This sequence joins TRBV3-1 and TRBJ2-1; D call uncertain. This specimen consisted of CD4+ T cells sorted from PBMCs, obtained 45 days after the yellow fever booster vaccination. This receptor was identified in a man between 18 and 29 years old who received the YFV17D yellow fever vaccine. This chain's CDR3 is CASSQGWDEQFF. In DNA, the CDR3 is TGTGCCAGCAGCCAAGGTTGGGATGAGCAGTTCTTC.